The present entry profiles one T cell receptor (beta chain) with its context. This specimen belongs to a study of blood T cell repertoires in COVID-19. Study details: Samples representing acute and convalescent COVID-19 were sourced from the United States, Italy and Spain. T cells, B-cell-depleted T cells, or PBMCs provided the cDNA or gDNA that served as material.

With 5 bases clipped from V and 6 bases from J, the junction kept 3 bases outside the gene matches. The CDR3 has 14 residues. Germline assignment: CDR1 LGHNA and CDR2 YSLEER. Original analysis: It was from reference gene primer amplification that nucleated cell counts were estimated. Repertoires were generated with immunoSEQ multiplex PCR, while TCRdb's copy carries only in-frame clones and drops some. The V and J calls and clone size come from that table; D and trimming were worked out from the DNA. The sample has 35,000 to 45,000 clones; around 85% are singletons. The chain couples TRBV4-3 to TRBJ1-4; 10 bases fit TRBD1. This receptor was obtained from a human donor in a cohort sampled during active COVID-19. What was sequenced was peripheral blood. CDR3 bases: TGCGCCAGCAGCGTCGGACAGGGGGATGAAAAACTGTTTTTT. This codes for CASSVGQGDEKLFF.